The next 27 T cell receptor beta chains were all read from a single sample in a study of cytomegalovirus exposure and HLA in healthy donors. PCR used 60 Vbeta primers and 13 Jbeta primers. Sequencing was performed with immunoSEQ multiplex PCR; in TCRdb, only in-frame clones are kept and a portion is missing. The table has roughly 100,000 clones, roughly 85% seen once. What was sequenced was PBMCs. These receptors were collected from a middle-aged woman in good health and CMV-seronegative.

V gene TRBV4-2 combines with J gene TRBJ1-2; D gene uncertain. The length of the CDR3 is 16 residues. Germline V lookup: CDR1 LGHNA, CDR2 YNFKEQ. V was trimmed by 3 bases and J by 5 bases, leaving 19 bases between them. The CDR3 nucleotides read TGTGCCAGCAGCCAGGGGATCGTGGAGGCTCTATATGGCTACACCTTC. It encodes CASSQGIVEALYGYTF.

The V gene is TRBV10-2, the J gene TRBJ2-3; D ambiguous. The CDR3 consists of 14 residues. V dropped 6 bases and J dropped 1 base, with 11 bases sitting between them. The germline gives CDR1 WSHSY, CDR2 SAAADI. CDR3 sequence: CASRQVEGTDTQYF. The CDR3 DNA follows: TGCGCCAGCAGACAAGTCGAGGGCACAGATACGCAGTATTTT.

The V and J genes are TRBV7-2 and TRBJ2-5; no firm D call. The germline V and J ends were trimmed by 4 bases and 2 bases, with 5 bases remaining between them. Germline CDR1 SGHTA, CDR2 FQGNSA. The CDR3 has 12 residues. The CDR3 loop is CASSSLQETQYF. DNA of the CDR3: TGTGCCAGCAGCTCTCTTCAAGAGACCCAGTACTTC.

This clone was observed a few times. At the DNA level, this CDR3 is encoded by other sequences in the same sample as well. In DNA, the CDR3 is TGTGCCAGCAGCCCCCCGGGACAAGGAGGCACCGGGGAGCTGTTTTTT. Protein product: CASSPPGQGGTGELFF. V gene TRBV11-2 combines with J gene TRBJ2-2; tentatively, D is TRBD1 (6 bases). This CDR3 has 16 residues. Germline V CDR1 and CDR2: SGHAT, FQNNGV. V was trimmed by 5 bases and J by 4 bases, leaving 17 bases between them.

The gene calls are TRBV5-1 and TRBJ2-1; 8 nucleotides match TRBD1. With V trimmed by 4 bases and J by 10 bases, 10 bases remained unmatched. CDR1 and CDR2 from the germline V gene are SGHRS and YFSETQ. The CDR3 runs to 14 residues. The CDR3, as DNA: TGCGCCAGCAGCCGCGTACAGGGGGTCGAGGAGCAGTTCTTC. Residues: CASSRVQGVEEQFF.

The gene calls are TRBV11-2 and TRBJ2-2, with 10 bases lining up with TRBD1. CDR3 length equals 15 residues. Germline-derived CDR1 and CDR2 are SGHAT and FQNNGV. V gave up 7 bases and J gave up 6 bases; unmatched junction bases: 8. CDR3 coding DNA: TGTGCCAGCACCAGTAGTGGGACAGGGGCCGGGGAGCTGTTTTTT. This encodes CASTSSGTGAGELFF.

This clone was observed once. This chain connects TRBV27 to TRBJ1-1, with TRBD1 matching 9 bases. Germline CDR1 and CDR2: MNHEY and SMNVEV (reference sequence). CDR3 length: 15 residues. Trimming at V came to 4 bases and at J to 4 bases, leaving 7 bases not matched to a gene. The CDR3 protein is CASSWLTGGGTEAFF. The CDR3 coding sequence is TGTGCCAGCAGTTGGCTCACAGGGGGCGGCACTGAAGCTTTCTTT.

The chain joins TRBV2 to TRBJ1-6; the D gene is possibly TRBD1 (6 bases). CDR1 and CDR2 (germline): SNHLY, FYNNEI. The CDR3 runs 15 residues. The germline V and J ends were trimmed by 8 bases and 2 bases, with 13 bases remaining between them. The CDR3 DNA follows: TGTGCCAGCGCTAGGGACAATCCCTATAATTCACCCCTCCACTTT. Translation gives CASARDNPYNSPLHF.

V gene TRBV7-2 combines with J gene TRBJ1-5; perhaps TRBD1 as D (6 bases). Germline CDR1 SGHTA, CDR2 FQGNSA. Trimming cost V 4 bases and J 6 bases, with 19 bases left between them. CDR3 length equals 16 residues. The CDR3 region has the DNA TGTGCCAGCAGCTCCTCGGGGGGCTTTGGTGGTCAGCCCCAGCATTTT. This sequence encodes CASSSSGGFGGQPQHF. Full variable domain (rest looked up from reference TRBV7-2 and TRBJ1-5): GAGVSQSPSNKVTEKGKDVELRCDPISGHTALYWYRQSLGQGLEFLIYFQGNSAPDKSGLPSDRFSAERTGGSVSTLTIQRTQQEDSAVYLCASSSSGGFGGQPQHFGDGTRLSIL.

The V gene is TRBV9, the J gene TRBJ1-3; D gene uncertain. V was cut by 0 bases and J by 0 bases, with 13 bases left in between. The CDR3 extends over 17 amino acids. The germline gives CDR1 SGDLS, CDR2 YYNGEE. DNA of the CDR3: TGTGCCAGCAGCGTAGCCCCGGGAGTGTACTCTGGAAACACCATATATTTT. Translation gives CASSVAPGVYSGNTIYF.

The chain combines TRBV5-1 with TRBJ2-1; D is uncertain. The V end lost 1 base, the J end lost 8 bases, and 13 bases lay between the germline ends. Germline V CDR1 and CDR2: SGHRS, YFSETQ. This CDR3 has 14 amino acids. The CDR3 DNA is TGCGCCAGCAGCTTGAATGTCGTAGCCTATGAGCAGTTCTTC. It is translated as CASSLNVVAYEQFF. The variable domain in full, completed from reference TRBV5-1 and TRBJ2-1, reads KAGVTQTPRYLIKTRGQQVTLSCSPISGHRSVSWYQQTPGQGLQFLFEYFSETQRNKGNFPGRFSGRQFSNSRSEMNVSTLELGDSALYLCASSLNVVAYEQFFGPGTRLTVL.

This clone came up a few times. This sequence joins TRBV4-3 and TRBJ1-6, with a possible D match to TRBD1 (6 bases). V dropped 0 bases and J dropped 10 bases, with 13 bases sitting between them. CDR3 length: 15 residues. Germline V gene sequence: CDR1 LGHNA, CDR2 YSLEER. The CDR3 region is CASSQDAGGRSPLHF. The CDR3 region has the DNA TGCGCCAGCAGCCAAGATGCGGGGGGCAGGTCACCCCTCCACTTT.

V is TRBV13 and J is TRBJ1-5; TRBD1 agrees at 7 bases. The J segment lost 4 bases and the V segment lost 5 bases, leaving 11 bases of the junction unmatched. From germline, CDR1 is PRHDT and CDR2 FYEKMQ (reference sequence). This CDR3 has 16 residues. The CDR3 nucleotides are TGTGCCAGCAGCCTTCGAACCGGGACAGAAAATCAGCCCCAGCATTTT. This sequence encodes CASSLRTGTENQPQHF.

The chain joins TRBV7-8 to TRBJ1-1; the match to TRBD1 covers 8 bases. CDR1 is SGHVS and CDR2 is FQNEAQ in the germline V gene. The CDR3 covers 17 residues. Trimming removed 1 base from V and 2 bases from J; junction bases left unmatched: 9. CDR3 nucleotide sequence: TGTGCCAGCAGCTTAGAGGGCCAGGGGGCGACCAACACTGAAGCTTTCTTT. Encoded protein: CASSLEGQGATNTEAFF.

This clone has just a few counts. The V gene is TRBV15, the J gene TRBJ1-5; D is perhaps TRBD1 (6 bases). The CDR3 contains 15 residues. Trimming left V 0 bases short and J 4 bases short, with 10 bases between. Germline CDR1 is LNHNV and CDR2 is YYDKDF (reference sequence). The CDR3 spells CATSRDGQPNQPQHF. In DNA form, the CDR3 reads TGTGCCACCAGCAGAGACGGACAGCCTAATCAGCCCCAGCATTTT.

CDR3 in amino acids: CASSPNRDVAEAFF. The CDR3 DNA follows: TGTGCCAGCTCACCAAACAGGGACGTAGCTGAAGCTTTCTTT. The chain joins TRBV18 to TRBJ1-1; weak D call: TRBD1 (6 bases). CDR3 length: 14 amino acids. CDR1 KGHSH and CDR2 LQKENI come from the germline V gene. Trimming took off 2 bases at V and 6 bases at J, with 13 bases between the two ends. Drawing the rest from reference TRBV18 and TRBJ1-1, the complete variable domain is NAGVMQNPRHLVRRRGQEARLRCSPMKGHSHVYWYRQLPEEGLKFMVYLQKENIIDESGMPKERFSAEFPKEGPSILRIQQVVRGDSAAYFCASSPNRDVAEAFFGQGTRLTVV.

V is TRBV7-8 and J is TRBJ1-4; TRBD1 aligns across 7 bases. This CDR3 has 14 amino acids. V lost 2 bases to trimming and J lost 13 bases; unmatched junction nucleotides: 10. The germline V gene encodes CDR1 SGHVS and CDR2 FQNEAQ. CDR3 sequence: CASSLRQGLERLFF. The CDR3, as DNA: TGTGCCAGCAGCTTACGACAGGGTCTGGAACGACTGTTTTTT.

The chain couples TRBV7-9 to TRBJ1-5; 10 nucleotides agree with TRBD1. Germline lookup yields CDR1 SEHNR and CDR2 FQNEAQ (reference sequence). Trimming took 8 bases from V and 5 from J; bases not matched to a gene: 6. The CDR3 length is 14 residues. CDR3 loop: CASAAGTGDQPQHF. Here the CDR3 DNA reads TGTGCCAGCGCCGCGGGGACAGGGGATCAGCCCCAGCATTTT.

This clone was observed a handful of times. The same CDR3 also results from other DNA sequences found in this sample. The V and J genes are TRBV19 and TRBJ1-2; 8 bases are a match to TRBD1. This CDR3 is 12 amino acids long. V was clipped by 6 bases and J by 3 bases; unmatched bases: 0. Looked up from germline, CDR1 is LNHDA and CDR2 is SQIVND (reference sequence). The CDR3 bases are TGTGCCAGTAGGACAGGGGACTATGGCTACACCTTC. It specifies CASRTGDYGYTF.

The chain is built from TRBV6-6 and TRBJ1-2; perhaps TRBD1 as D (6 bases). The CDR3 is 13 amino acids. Germline-derived CDR1 and CDR2 are MNHNY and SVGAGI (reference sequence). The V gene lost 2 bases and the J gene lost 8 bases, with 12 bases spanning the gap. The CDR3 nucleotides are TGTGCCAGCAGTTACGGGGGGGCTAGGGGCTACACCTTC. Translation: CASSYGGARGYTF.

This clone was recorded once. The chain combines TRBV9 with TRBJ2-5; the D is unclear. The V end was cut by 2 bases, the J end by 2 bases, with 7 bases between. Germline V gene lookup returns CDR1 SGDLS and CDR2 YYNGEE. The length of the CDR3 is 13 residues. The DNA for the CDR3 is TGTGCCAGCAGCGTTCATCAACAAGAGACCCAGTACTTC. Its protein is CASSVHQQETQYF.

In DNA, the CDR3 is TGCGCCAGCAGCCAAGTCGGGGAACACAATGAGCAGTTCTTC. Translation gives CASSQVGEHNEQFF. The rearrangement uses TRBV4-1 and TRBJ2-1, with D possibly being TRBD2 (5 bases). The CDR3 is 14 amino acids. Trimming stripped 1 base from V and 5 bases from J, with 9 bases between. Germline-derived CDR1 and CDR2 are MGHRA and YSYEKL.

The rearrangement uses TRBV9 and TRBJ2-7; 12 bases fit TRBD2. The germline V gene encodes CDR1 SGDLS and CDR2 YYNGEE. The J segment lost 9 bases and the V segment lost 0 bases, leaving 1 base of the junction unmatched. The CDR3 runs to 13 residues. The CDR3 loop reads CASSVGLAGVQYF. CDR3 nucleotide sequence: TGTGCCAGCAGCGTAGGACTAGCGGGAGTGCAGTACTTC.

The chain joins TRBV7-2 to TRBJ2-3, with 11 bases that match TRBD2. The CDR3 is made up of 18 amino acids. Germline assignment: CDR1 SGHTA and CDR2 FQGNSA. V trimming: 3 bases; J trimming: 0 bases; junction bases outside the gene matches: 8. The CDR3 region is CASSFSGTSGISTDTQYF. For the CDR3, the DNA is TGTGCCAGCAGCTTCTCCGGGACTAGCGGAATAAGCACAGATACGCAGTATTTT.

The J gene is TRBJ1-5, the V gene TRBV28; 7 bases are shared with TRBD1. The length of the CDR3 is 15 residues. The germline gives CDR1 MDHEN, CDR2 SYDVKM. Trimming cost V 6 bases and J 4 bases; bases outside gene matches: 9. CDR3 loop: CASRTGSPLNQPQHF. DNA for the CDR3: TGTGCCAGCAGGACAGGGTCTCCCTTAAATCAGCCCCAGCATTTT.

The DNA of the CDR3 is TGTGCCAGCAGCTCCCAGACGACGGGAGGGGAGACCCAGTACTTC. The encoded protein is CASSSQTTGGETQYF. This chain uses TRBV7-2 with TRBJ2-5, with 8 bases matching TRBD2. Germline V gene lookup returns CDR1 SGHTA and CDR2 FQGNSA. The junction had 9 bases not matched to a gene; V was cut back by 4 bases and J by 5 bases. The CDR3 has 15 amino acids.

The chain links TRBV19 to TRBJ2-3; TRBD1 matches 7 bases. CDR1 is LNHDA and CDR2 is SQIVND in the germline V gene (reference sequence). The CDR3 is made up of 17 amino acids. V was pared by 2 bases and J by 6 bases, with 14 bases of the junction left unmatched. The DNA for the CDR3 is TGTGCCAGTAGTATACTGGGTGACAGGGACCAGAAGGATACGCAGTATTTT. This translates into CASSILGDRDQKDTQYF.